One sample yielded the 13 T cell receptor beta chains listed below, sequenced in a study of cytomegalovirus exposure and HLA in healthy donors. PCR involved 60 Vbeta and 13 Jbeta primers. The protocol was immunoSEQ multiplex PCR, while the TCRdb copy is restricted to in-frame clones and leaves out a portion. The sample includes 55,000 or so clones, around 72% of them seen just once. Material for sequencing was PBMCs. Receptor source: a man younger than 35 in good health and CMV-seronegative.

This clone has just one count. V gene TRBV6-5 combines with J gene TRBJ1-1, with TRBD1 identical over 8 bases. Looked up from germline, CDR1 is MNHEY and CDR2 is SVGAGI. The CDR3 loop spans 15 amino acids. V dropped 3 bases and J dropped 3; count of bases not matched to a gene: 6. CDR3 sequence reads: CASSYRIQGDTEAFF. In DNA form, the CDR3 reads TGTGCCAGCAGTTATCGGATACAGGGGGACACTGAAGCTTTCTTT.

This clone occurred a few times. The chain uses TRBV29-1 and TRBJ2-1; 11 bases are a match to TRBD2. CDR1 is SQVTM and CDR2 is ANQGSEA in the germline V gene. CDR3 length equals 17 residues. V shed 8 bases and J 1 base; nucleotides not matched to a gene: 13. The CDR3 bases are TGCAGCATCGCGCAACTAGCGGGAGTGCGTTCCTACAATGAGCAGTTCTTC. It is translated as CSIAQLAGVRSYNEQFF.

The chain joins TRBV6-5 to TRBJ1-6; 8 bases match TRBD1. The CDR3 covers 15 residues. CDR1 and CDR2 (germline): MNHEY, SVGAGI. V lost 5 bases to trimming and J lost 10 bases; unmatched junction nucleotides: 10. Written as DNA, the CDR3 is TGTGCCAGCAGTCAGACAGGGGCTGGTCGATCACCCCTCCACTTT. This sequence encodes CASSQTGAGRSPLHF.

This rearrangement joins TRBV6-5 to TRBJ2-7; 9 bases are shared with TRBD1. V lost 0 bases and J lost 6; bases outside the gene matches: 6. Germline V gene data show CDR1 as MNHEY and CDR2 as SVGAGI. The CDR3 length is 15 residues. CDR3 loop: CASSYSRTGATEQYF. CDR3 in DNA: TGTGCCAGCAGTTACTCGAGGACAGGGGCAACCGAGCAGTACTTC.

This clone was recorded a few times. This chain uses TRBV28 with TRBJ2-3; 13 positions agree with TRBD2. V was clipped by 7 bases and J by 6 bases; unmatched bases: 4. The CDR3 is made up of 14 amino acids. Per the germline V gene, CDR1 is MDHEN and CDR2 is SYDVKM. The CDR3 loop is CASNPTSGRDTQYF. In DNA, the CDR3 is TGTGCCAGCAACCCGACTAGCGGGAGGGATACGCAGTATTTT. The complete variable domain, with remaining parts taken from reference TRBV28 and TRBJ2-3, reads DVKVTQSSRYLVKRTGEKVFLECVQDMDHENMFWYRQDPGLGLRLIYFSYDVKMKEKGDIPEGYSVSREKKERFSLILESASTNQTSMYLCASNPTSGRDTQYFGPGTRLTVL.

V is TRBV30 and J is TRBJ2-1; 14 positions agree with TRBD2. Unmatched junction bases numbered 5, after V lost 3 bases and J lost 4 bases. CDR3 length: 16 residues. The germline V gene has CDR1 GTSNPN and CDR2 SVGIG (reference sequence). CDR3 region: CAWSAGTSGGYNEQFF. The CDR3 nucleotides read TGTGCCTGGAGCGCCGGGACTAGCGGGGGTTACAATGAGCAGTTCTTC.

This CDR3 reads CASSLGGTGELFF. DNA for the CDR3: TGCGCCAGCAGCTTGGGAGGGACCGGGGAGCTGTTTTTT. The chain links TRBV5-1 to TRBJ2-2; weak D call: TRBD2 (5 bases). The CDR3 spans 13 residues. V was cut by 0 bases and J by 5 bases, with 5 bases left in between. Germline CDR1 SGHRS, CDR2 YFSETQ.

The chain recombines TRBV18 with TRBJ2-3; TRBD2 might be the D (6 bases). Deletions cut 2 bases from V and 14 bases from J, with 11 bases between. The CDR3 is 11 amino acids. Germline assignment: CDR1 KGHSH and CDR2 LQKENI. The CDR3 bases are TGTGCCAGCTCACCAGGGGGGTTTCGGTATTTT. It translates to CASSPGGFRYF.

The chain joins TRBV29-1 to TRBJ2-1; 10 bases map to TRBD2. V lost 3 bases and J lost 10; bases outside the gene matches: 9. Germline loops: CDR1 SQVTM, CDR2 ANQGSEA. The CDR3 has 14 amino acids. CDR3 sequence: CSVEPNFSGREQFF. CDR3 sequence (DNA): TGCAGCGTTGAGCCCAACTTTAGCGGGAGGGAGCAGTTCTTC.

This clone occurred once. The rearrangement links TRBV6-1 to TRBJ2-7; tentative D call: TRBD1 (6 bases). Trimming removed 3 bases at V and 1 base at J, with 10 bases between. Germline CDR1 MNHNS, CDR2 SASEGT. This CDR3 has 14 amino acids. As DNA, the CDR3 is TGTGCCAGCAGTGACGGGACATCTTCCTACGAGCAGTACTTC. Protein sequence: CASSDGTSSYEQYF.

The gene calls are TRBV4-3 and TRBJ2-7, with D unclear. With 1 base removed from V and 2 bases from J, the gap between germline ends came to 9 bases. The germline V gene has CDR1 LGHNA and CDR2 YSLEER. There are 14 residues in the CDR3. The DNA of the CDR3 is TGCGCCAGCAGCCAAGTGGGCAGTACCTACGAGCAGTACTTC. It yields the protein CASSQVGSTYEQYF.

The chain's CDR3 is CASPNSNQPQHF. As DNA, the CDR3 is TGTGCCAGCCCCAATAGCAATCAGCCCCAGCATTTT. This chain connects TRBV28 to TRBJ1-5, with unresolved D. Per germline, CDR1 MDHEN and CDR2 SYDVKM. This CDR3 comprises 12 residues. With 8 bases removed from V and 0 bases from J, the gap between germline ends came to 5 bases.

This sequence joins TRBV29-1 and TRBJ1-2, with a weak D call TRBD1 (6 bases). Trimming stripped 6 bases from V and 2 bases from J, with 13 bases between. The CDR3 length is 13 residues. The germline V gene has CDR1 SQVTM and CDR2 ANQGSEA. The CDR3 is CSVTSQGNYGYTF. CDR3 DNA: TGCAGCGTCACTTCTCAGGGGAACTATGGCTACACCTTC.